The source of this TCR beta chain is a study of blood T cell repertoires in COVID-19. The wider study: Samples of COVID-19 (acute and convalescent) were obtained from the United States, Italy and Spain. T cells, B-cell-depleted T cells, or PBMCs provided the cDNA or gDNA that served as material.

The CDR3 runs to 14 residues. V was cut by 1 base and J by 6 bases, with 11 bases left in between. The V gene's germline CDR1 is SGHDN and CDR2 FVKESK. Per the study methods: The authors estimated nucleated cell counts from reference gene primer amplification. The repertoire was sequenced with immunoSEQ multiplex PCR; TCRdb's copy has only in-frame clones and lacks some. V, J and clone size reflect that table, while D and trimming were determined from the DNA. The data show about 130,000 clones, 70% to 90% seen once. The receptor's source is a woman aged 45-60 years with acute or convalescent COVID-19. The chain recombines TRBV14 with TRBJ2-3; D is unresolved. The specimen was peripheral blood. The CDR3, as DNA: TGTGCCAGCAGCCAAGGAGGCACCCTCGATACGCAGTATTTT. Its translation is CASSQGGTLDTQYF.